Below, 13 T cell receptor beta chains from the same sample are listed, as sequenced in a study of regulatory T cells in long-lasting Graves disease. Specified time point: newly diagnosed GD, antithyroid drugs for less than 3 months. Scientists built the TCR library using RNA that was extracted from PBMCs. HTBI primers from iRepertoire and Arm-PCR of CDR3 regions yielded the TCR beta libraries. TCRdb used MiXCR to reprocess the multiplex PCR reads, holding one entry per CDR3 protein. The data contain about 350,000 distinct CDR3 sequences, about 17% of them singletons. These data were also reused for a study on T cells in Graves' hyperthyroidism and ophthalmopathy.

Sequencing was performed on peripheral blood mononuclear cells (PBMCs), taken at new diagnosis, from a patient treated with antithyroid drugs. The receptors were gathered from a woman aged 18-29 years with Graves disease.

In this sample, this clonotype turned up many times. The gene calls are TRBV6-1 and TRBJ1-5; TRBD1 matches 7 bases. Trimming removed 9 bases from V and 0 bases from J; junction bases left unmatched: 5. Germline CDR1 is MNHNS and CDR2 is SASEGT. This CDR3 spans 14 amino acids. The CDR3 sequence: CASSKGASNQPQHF. The CDR3 bases are TGTGCCAGTTCGAAGGGGGCTAGCAATCAGCCCCAGCATTTT.

This clonotype was picked up many times. The chain joins TRBV11-2 to TRBJ2-5; D is unclear. CDR3 length: 12 amino acids. Trimming stripped 2 bases from V and 5 bases from J, with 6 bases between. Per the germline V gene, CDR1 is SGHAT and CDR2 is FQNNGV. CDR3 coding DNA: TGTGCCAGCAGCTTAAGACGCGAGACCCAGTACTTC. Its translation: CASSLRRETQYF.

Regarding this clonotype: Being one base from a much bigger clone, this may be a read error. CDR3 region: CASSLTGGGAYEQYF. The DNA of the CDR3 is TGTGCCAGCAGCCTTACTGGCGGGGGGGCCTACGAGCAGTACTTC. The V and J genes are TRBV3-1 and TRBJ2-7, with TRBD2 matching over 9 bases. The V gene end was trimmed by 4 bases and the J gene end by 2 bases; junction bases not matched to a gene: 6. The germline V gene has CDR1 LGHDT and CDR2 YNNKEL (reference sequence). This CDR3 spans 15 amino acids.

This clonotype was observed many times. The chain employs TRBV5-1 and TRBJ1-1; 11 bases align to TRBD1. The CDR3 sequence is 16 residues long. CDR1 is SGHRS, CDR2 YFSETQ, per germline. The J segment lost 0 bases and the V segment lost 4 bases, leaving 5 bases of the junction unmatched. The CDR3 coding sequence is TGCGCCAGCAGCCCGGACAGGGGGCACATGAACACTGAAGCTTTCTTT. It is translated as CASSPDRGHMNTEAFF.

Ten or more counts support this clonotype. This chain links TRBV28 with TRBJ2-7, with TRBD2 matching over 14 bases. This CDR3 has 19 residues. V dropped 6 bases and J dropped 3; count of bases not matched to a gene: 16. The germline gives CDR1 MDHEN, CDR2 SYDVKM. The CDR3 region is CASSENSIRTSGRLYEQYF. DNA of the CDR3: TGTGCCAGCAGCGAAAACTCTATTAGGACTAGCGGGAGGCTCTACGAGCAGTACTTC.

There are many counts of this clonotype. V and J are TRBV2 and TRBJ1-3; no clear D. Germline CDR1 and CDR2: SNHLY and FYNNEI. Deletions cut 4 bases from V and 4 bases from J, with 14 bases between. The CDR3 covers 15 residues. In DNA form, the CDR3 reads TGTGCCAGCAGTGCCCCGCCCGGCTCCGGAAACACCATATATTTT. Translating gives CASSAPPGSGNTIYF.

This clonotype has at least ten counts. This chain connects TRBV11-2 to TRBJ2-5; D gene ambiguous. Germline loops: CDR1 SGHAT, CDR2 FQNNGV. This CDR3 is 14 amino acids long. The V end was cut by 2 bases, the J end by 1 base, with 8 bases between. CDR3: CASSLMPSQETQYF. In DNA form, the CDR3 reads TGTGCCAGCAGCTTAATGCCTAGCCAAGAGACCCAGTACTTC.

At least ten counts were recorded for this clonotype. This chain links TRBV28 with TRBJ2-2; D gene ambiguous. Germline V lookup: CDR1 MDHEN, CDR2 SYDVKM. V lost 3 bases and J lost 2, with 7 bases in between. The CDR3 extends over 14 amino acids. This CDR3 reads CASSFAGNTGELFF. The CDR3 DNA reads as TGTGCCAGCAGTTTCGCAGGAAACACCGGGGAGCTGTTTTTT.

The sample holds a few counts of this clonotype. The rearrangement joins TRBV6-4 to TRBJ2-1, with 7 positions matching TRBD1. Germline loops: CDR1 MRHNA, CDR2 SNTAGT. V dropped 1 base and J dropped 7; count of bases not matched to a gene: 7. The CDR3 is made up of 15 amino acids. The CDR3 DNA is TGTGCCAGCAGTGACTGGGACAGAAACCGTAATGAGCAGTTCTTC. Protein product: CASSDWDRNRNEQFF.

This clonotype has a count of ten or more. The rearrangement uses TRBV12-3 or TRBV12-4 and TRBJ2-5, with a weak D call TRBD2 (6 bases). V lost 4 bases and J lost 5, with 17 bases in between. CDR3 length: 15 amino acids. Here the CDR3 reads CASSSEGAGAETQYF. The CDR3 nucleotides are TGTGCCAGCAGTTCGGAGGGCGCTGGGGCTGAGACCCAGTACTTC.

This clonotype has a count of ten or more. The V gene is TRBV2, the J gene TRBJ2-5; D is possibly TRBD2 (5 bases). CDR1 and CDR2 from the germline V gene are SNHLY and FYNNEI. Between the trimmed V and J ends, which lost 4 bases and 5 bases, there was a span of 11 bases. The CDR3 runs 13 residues. CDR3 nucleotide sequence: TGTGCCAGCAGTGGGGATATAGCGGAGACCCAGTACTTC. Its protein is CASSGDIAETQYF.

At least ten counts were recorded for this clonotype. The J gene is TRBJ2-2, the V gene TRBV27, with no clear D. CDR1 is MNHEY and CDR2 is SMNVEV in the germline V gene (reference sequence). The CDR3 covers 12 residues. Trimming stripped 7 bases from V and 7 bases from J, with 10 bases between. For the CDR3, the DNA is TGTGCCAGCACCTCTCCGGGCGGGGAGCTGTTTTTT. Protein product: CASTSPGGELFF.

This clonotype was counted ten times or more. V is TRBV2 and J is TRBJ2-7; the match to TRBD1 covers 8 bases. Per germline, CDR1 SNHLY and CDR2 FYNNEI. This CDR3 region has 15 residues. Trimming took 0 bases from V and 2 from J; bases not matched to a gene: 3. Written as DNA, the CDR3 is TGTGCCAGCAGTGAAGCTTCAGGGGGCGCCTACGAGCAGTACTTC. Translated, it gives CASSEASGGAYEQYF.